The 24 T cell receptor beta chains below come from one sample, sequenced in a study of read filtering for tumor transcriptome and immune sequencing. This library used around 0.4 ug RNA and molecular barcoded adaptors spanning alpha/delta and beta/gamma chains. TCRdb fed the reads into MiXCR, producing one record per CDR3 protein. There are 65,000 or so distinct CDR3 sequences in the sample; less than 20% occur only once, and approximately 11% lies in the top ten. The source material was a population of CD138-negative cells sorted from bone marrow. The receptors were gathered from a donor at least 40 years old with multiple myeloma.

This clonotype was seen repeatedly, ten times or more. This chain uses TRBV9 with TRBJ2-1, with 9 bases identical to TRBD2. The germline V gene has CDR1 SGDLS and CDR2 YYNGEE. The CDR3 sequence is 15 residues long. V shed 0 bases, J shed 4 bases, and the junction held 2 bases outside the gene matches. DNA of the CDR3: TGTGCCAGCAGCGTAGCTAGCGGGGATTACAATGAGCAGTTCTTC. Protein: CASSVASGDYNEQFF. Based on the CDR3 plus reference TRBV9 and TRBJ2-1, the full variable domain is DSGVTQTPKHLITATGQRVTLRCSPRSGDLSVYWYQQSLDQGLQFLIQYYNGEERAKGNILERFSAQQFPDLHSELNLSSLELGDSALYFCASSVASGDYNEQFFGPGTRLTVL.

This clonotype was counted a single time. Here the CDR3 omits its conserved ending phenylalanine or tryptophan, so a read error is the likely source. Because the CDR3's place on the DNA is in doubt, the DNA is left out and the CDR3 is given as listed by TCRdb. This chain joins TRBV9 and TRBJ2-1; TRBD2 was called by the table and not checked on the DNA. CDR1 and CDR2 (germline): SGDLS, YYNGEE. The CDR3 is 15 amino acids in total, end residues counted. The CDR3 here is CASSLGGTSVNEQSL.

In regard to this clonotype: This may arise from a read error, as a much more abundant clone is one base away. CDR3 protein: CPSSYFAGADQPQHF. DNA of the CDR3: TGTCCCAGCAGTTACTTTGCCGGGGCCGATCAGCCCCAGCATTTT. The V call is TRBV6-5, the J call TRBJ1-5, with D maybe TRBD1 (5 bases). CDR3 size: 15 residues. CDR1 and CDR2 from the germline V gene are MNHEY and SVGAGI.

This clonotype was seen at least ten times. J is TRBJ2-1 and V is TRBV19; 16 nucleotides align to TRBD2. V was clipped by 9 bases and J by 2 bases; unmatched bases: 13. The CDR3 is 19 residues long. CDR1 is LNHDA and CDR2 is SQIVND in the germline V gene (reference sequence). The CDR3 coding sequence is TGTGCCAGGACCAAAGAGGGACTAGCGGGGGGGATACCCTACAATGAGCAGTTCTTC. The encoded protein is CARTKEGLAGGIPYNEQFF. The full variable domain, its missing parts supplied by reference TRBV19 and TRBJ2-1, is DGGITQSPKYLFRKEGQNVTLSCEQNLNHDAMYWYRQDPGQGLRLIYYSQIVNDFQKGDIAEGYSVSREKKESFPLTVTSAQKNPTAFYLCARTKEGLAGGIPYNEQFFGPGTRLTVL.

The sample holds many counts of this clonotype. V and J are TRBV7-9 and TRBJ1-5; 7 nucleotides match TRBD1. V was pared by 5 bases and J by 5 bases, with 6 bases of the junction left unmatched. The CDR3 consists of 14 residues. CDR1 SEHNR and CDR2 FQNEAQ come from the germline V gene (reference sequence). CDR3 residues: CASSEAGGDQPQHF. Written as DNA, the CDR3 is TGTGCCAGCAGCGAGGCAGGGGGAGATCAGCCCCAGCATTTT.

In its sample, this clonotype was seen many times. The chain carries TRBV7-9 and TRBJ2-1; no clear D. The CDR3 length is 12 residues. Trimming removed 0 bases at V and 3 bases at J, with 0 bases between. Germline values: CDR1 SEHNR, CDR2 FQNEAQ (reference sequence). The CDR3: CASSLAYNEQFF. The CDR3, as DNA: TGTGCCAGCAGCTTAGCCTACAATGAGCAGTTCTTC.

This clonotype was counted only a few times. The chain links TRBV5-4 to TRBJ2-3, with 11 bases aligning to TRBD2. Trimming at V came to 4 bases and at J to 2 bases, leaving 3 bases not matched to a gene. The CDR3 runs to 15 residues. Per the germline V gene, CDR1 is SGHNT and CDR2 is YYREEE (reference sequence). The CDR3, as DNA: TGTGCCAGCAGCATGGGACTAGCGGCCACAGATACGCAGTATTTT. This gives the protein CASSMGLAATDTQYF.

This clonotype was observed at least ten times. The CDR3 region is CASSFSGTSMTYEQYF. Written as DNA, the CDR3 is TGTGCCAGCAGCTTTTCAGGGACCTCCATGACCTACGAGCAGTACTTC. The rearrangement links TRBV7-9 to TRBJ2-7; D tentatively reads TRBD1 or TRBD2 (5 bases each). The V gene lost 3 bases and the J gene lost 2 bases, with 17 bases spanning the gap. CDR3 size: 16 residues. Germline V CDR1 and CDR2: SEHNR, FQNEAQ (reference sequence).

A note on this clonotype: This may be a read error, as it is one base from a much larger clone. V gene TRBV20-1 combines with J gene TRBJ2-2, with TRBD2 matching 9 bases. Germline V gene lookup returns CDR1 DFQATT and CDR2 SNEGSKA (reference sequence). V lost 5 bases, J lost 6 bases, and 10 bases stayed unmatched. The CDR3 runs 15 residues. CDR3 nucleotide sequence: TGCAGTGCTTCGGGTCGTCTAGCGGGGCCCGGGGAGCTGTTTTTT. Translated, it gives CSASGRLAGPGELFF.

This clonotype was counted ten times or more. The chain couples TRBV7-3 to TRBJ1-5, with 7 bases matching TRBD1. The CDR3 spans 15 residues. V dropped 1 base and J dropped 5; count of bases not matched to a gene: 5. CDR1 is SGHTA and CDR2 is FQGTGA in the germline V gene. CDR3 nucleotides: TGTGCCAGCAGCTTAAAGACAGGGTGCGATCAGCCCCAGCATTTT. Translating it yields CASSLKTGCDQPQHF.

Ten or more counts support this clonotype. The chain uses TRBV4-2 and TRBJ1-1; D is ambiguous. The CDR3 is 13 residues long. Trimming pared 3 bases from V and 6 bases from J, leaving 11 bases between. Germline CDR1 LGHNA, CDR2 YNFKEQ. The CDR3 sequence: CASSQNRRAEAFF. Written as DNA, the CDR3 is TGTGCCAGCAGCCAGAACCGGCGGGCTGAAGCTTTCTTT.

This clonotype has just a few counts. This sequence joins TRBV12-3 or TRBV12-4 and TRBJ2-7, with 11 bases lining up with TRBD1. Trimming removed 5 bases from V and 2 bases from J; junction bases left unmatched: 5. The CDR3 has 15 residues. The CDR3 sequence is CASSVGGQGAYEQYF. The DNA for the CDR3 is TGTGCCAGCAGTGTGGGGGGACAGGGGGCCTACGAGCAGTACTTC.

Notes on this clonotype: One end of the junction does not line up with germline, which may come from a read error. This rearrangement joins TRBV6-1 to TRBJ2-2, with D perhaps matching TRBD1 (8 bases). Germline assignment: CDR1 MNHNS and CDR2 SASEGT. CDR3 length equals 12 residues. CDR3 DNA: TGTGCCGGATACAGGGGGAGCGGGGAGCTGTCTTTT. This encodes CAGYRGSGELSF.

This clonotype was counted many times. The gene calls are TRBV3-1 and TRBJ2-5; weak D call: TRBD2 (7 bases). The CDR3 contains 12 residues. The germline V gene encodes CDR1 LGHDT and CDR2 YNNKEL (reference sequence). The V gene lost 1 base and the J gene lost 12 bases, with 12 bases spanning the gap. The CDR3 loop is CASSQGGGGEYF. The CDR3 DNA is TGTGCCAGCAGCCAAGGAGGAGGGGGGGAGTACTTC.

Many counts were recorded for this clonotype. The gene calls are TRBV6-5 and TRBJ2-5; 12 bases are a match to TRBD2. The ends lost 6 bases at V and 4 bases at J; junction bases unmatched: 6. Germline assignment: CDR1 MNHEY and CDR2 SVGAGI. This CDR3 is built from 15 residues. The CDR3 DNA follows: TGTGCCAGCAGACCTAGCGGGGGGGCCGGAGAGACCCAGTACTTC. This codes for CASRPSGGAGETQYF.

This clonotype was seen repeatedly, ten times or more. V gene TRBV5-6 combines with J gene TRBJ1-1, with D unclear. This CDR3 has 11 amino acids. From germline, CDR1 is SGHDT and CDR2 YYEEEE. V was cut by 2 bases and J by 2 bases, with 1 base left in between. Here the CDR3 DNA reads TGTGCCAGCAGCTTTAACACTGAAGCTTTCTTT. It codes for CASSFNTEAFF.

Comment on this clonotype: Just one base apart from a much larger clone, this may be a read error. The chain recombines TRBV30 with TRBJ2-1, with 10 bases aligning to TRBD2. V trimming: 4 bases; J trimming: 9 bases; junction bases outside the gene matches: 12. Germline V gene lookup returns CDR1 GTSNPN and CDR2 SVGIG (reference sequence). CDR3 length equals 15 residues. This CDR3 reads CAWTLSQREGTEQFF. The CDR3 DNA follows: TGTGCCTGGACCCTCTCCCAGCGGGAGGGCACTGAGCAGTTCTTC.

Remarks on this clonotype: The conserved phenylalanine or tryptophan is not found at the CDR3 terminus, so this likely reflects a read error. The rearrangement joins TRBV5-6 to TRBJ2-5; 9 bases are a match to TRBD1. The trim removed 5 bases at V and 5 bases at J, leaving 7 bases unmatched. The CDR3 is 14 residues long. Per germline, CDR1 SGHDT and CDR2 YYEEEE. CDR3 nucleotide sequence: TGTGCCAGCAGGCCTGACAGGGGGGTCGAGACCCAGTACCTC. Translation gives CASRPDRGVETQYL.

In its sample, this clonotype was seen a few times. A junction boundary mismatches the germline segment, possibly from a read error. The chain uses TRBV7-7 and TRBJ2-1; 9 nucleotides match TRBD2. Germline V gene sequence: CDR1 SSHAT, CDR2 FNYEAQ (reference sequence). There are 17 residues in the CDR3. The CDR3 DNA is TGTGCTAGCAGCTTAGGGGGACTAGCTCTTACGGGGAATGAGCAGTTCTTC. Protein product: CASSLGGLALTGNEQFF.

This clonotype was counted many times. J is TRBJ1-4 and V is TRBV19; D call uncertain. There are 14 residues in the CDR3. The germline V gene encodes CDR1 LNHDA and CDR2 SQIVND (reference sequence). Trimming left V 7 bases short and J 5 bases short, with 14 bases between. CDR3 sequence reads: CASTGGRENEKLFF. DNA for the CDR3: TGTGCCAGTACAGGCGGAAGAGAGAATGAAAAACTGTTTTTT.

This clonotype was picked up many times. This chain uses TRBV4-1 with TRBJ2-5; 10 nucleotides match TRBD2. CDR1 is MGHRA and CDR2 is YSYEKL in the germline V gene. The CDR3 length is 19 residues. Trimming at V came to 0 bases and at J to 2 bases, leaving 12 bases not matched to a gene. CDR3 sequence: CASSQERLAGDKKQETQYF. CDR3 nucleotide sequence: TGCGCCAGCAGCCAAGAGCGGCTAGCGGGGGACAAGAAACAAGAGACCCAGTACTTC.

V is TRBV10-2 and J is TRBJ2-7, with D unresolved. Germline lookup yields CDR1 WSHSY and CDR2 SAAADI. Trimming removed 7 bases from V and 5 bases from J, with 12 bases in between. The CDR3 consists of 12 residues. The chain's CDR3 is CASKNGGHEQYF. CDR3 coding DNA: TGCGCCAGCAAGAATGGTGGGCACGAGCAGTACTTC.

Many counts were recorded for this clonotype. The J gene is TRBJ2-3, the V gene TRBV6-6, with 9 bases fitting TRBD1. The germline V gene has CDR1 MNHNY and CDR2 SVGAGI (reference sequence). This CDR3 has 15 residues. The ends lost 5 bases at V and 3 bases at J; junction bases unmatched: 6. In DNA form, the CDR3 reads TGTGCCAGCAGTCGAAGACAGGGGGTTACAGATACGCAGTATTTT. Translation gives CASSRRQGVTDTQYF.

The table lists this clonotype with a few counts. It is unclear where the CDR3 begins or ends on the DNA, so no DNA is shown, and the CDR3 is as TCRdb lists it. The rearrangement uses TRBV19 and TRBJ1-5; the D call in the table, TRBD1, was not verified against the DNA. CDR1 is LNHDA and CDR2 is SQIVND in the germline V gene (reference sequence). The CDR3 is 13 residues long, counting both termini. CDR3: CASTSDRGPPQHF.